What follows are 2 T cell receptor beta chains derived from one specimen sequenced in a study of cytotoxic CD8 clonotypes in ibrutinib-treated CLL. Sequencing was performed with immunoSEQ multiplex PCR; in TCRdb, only in-frame clones are kept and a portion is missing. The repertoire has 45,000 to 60,000 clones, 56% of them found once; the top ten carry roughly 21%. The sequenced sample was PBMCs, obtained after 24 months of ibrutinib treatment. Receptor source: a human donor with chronic lymphocytic leukemia.

This clone was recorded a few times. This chain uses TRBV7-9 with TRBJ1-1, with unresolved D. The CDR3 totals 12 residues. Germline V gene lookup returns CDR1 SEHNR and CDR2 FQNEAQ (reference sequence). Trimming took off 5 bases at V and 6 bases at J, with 10 bases between the two ends. The CDR3 here is CASSLHLAEAFF. The CDR3 nucleotides are TGTGCCAGCAGCCTACACTTAGCTGAAGCTTTCTTT.

J is TRBJ1-1 and V is TRBV6-1; D gene unclear. Germline V gene sequence: CDR1 MNHNS, CDR2 SASEGT. V was trimmed by 5 bases and J by 1 base, leaving 5 bases between them. The CDR3 runs to 12 residues. For the CDR3, the DNA is TGTGCCAGCAGTAATTGGAACACTGAAGCTTTCTTT. Protein sequence: CASSNWNTEAFF.